This T cell receptor (beta chain) was recorded in a study of T cell repertoires in cytomegalovirus infection. Study summary: It was the public TCR beta signatures that indicated both CMV infection and matching HLA type. Study-wide points: HLA-C-restricted CMV clonotypes gave the most frequent clonotype in two of eight donors.

Comments on this clonotype: Its antigen remains unidentified.

Via MiXCR, TCRdb re-called the reads, giving one row per CDR3 protein. The data hold over 90,000 distinct CDR3 sequences, with approximately 15% observed a single time. Sequenced: PBMCs. This sequence was found in a human donor in good health (CMV status not recorded). Some clones in this sample may be carry-over from other donors' samples.

CDR3 loop: CASSLGPGTGSYTF. CDR3 DNA sequence: TGTGCCAGCAGCTTAGGGCCCGGGACGGGTAGCTACACCTTC. The V and J genes are TRBV7-2 and TRBJ1-2; possible D gene TRBD1, 5 bases. Germline-derived CDR1 and CDR2 are SGHTA and FQGNSA. The ends were cut back, 1 base at V and 9 bases at J, with 15 bases in the middle. The CDR3 has 14 residues.